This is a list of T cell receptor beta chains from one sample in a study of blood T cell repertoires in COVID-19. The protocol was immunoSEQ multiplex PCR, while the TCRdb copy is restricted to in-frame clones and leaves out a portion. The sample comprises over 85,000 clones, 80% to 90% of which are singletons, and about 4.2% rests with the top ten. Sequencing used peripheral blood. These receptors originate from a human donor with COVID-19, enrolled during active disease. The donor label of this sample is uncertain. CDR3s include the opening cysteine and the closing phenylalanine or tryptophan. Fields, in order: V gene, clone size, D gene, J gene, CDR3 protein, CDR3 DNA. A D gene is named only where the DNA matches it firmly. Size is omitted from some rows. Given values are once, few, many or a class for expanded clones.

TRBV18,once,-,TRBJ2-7,CASSLAIGPGAYEQYF,TGTGCCAGCTCTCTAGCGATAGGGCCTGGGGCCTACGAGCAGTACTTC
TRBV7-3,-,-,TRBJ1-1,CATGTGQGTEAFF,TGTGCCACAGGGACCGGTCAGGGGACTGAAGCTTTCTTT
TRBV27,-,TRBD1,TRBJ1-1,CASSLSGTGVNTEAFF,TGTGCCAGCAGTTTAAGTGGGACAGGGGTGAACACTGAAGCTTTCTTT
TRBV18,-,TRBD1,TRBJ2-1,CASSPARDSLNEQFF,TGTGCCAGCTCACCTGCCCGGGACAGTTTGAATGAGCAGTTCTTC
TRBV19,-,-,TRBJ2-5,CASSIGGREVETQYF,TGTGCCAGTAGTATAGGAGGCAGGGAGGTAGAGACCCAGTACTTC
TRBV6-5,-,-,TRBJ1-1,CASSYSPGDTEAFF,TGTGCCAGCAGTTACTCTCCGGGGGACACTGAAGCTTTCTTT
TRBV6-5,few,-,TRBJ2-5,CASRRDEETQYF,TGTGCCAGCAGGCGGGACGAGGAGACCCAGTACTTC
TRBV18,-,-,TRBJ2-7,CASSTRRVDEQYF,TGTGCCAGCTCAACACGACGGGTGGACGAGCAGTACTTC
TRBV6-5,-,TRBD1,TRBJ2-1,CASSPGQGSNEQFF,TGTGCCAGCAGCCCAGGACAGGGATCGAATGAGCAGTTCTTC
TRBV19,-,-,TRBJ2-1,CASSMGLARSYNEQFF,TGTGCCAGTAGTATGGGTCTAGCGCGCTCCTACAATGAGCAGTTCTTC
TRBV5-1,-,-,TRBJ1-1,CASSSAGQNTEAFF,TGCGCCAGCAGCTCGGCAGGGCAGAACACTGAAGCTTTCTTT
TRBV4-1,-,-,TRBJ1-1,CASSQGSFGRGTTEAFF,TGCGCCAGCAGCCAAGGGTCGTTTGGCAGGGGTACCACTGAAGCTTTCTTT
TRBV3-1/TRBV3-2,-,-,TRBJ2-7,CASSPQGGEQYF,TGTGCCAGCAGCCCTCAGGGTGGCGAGCAGTACTTC
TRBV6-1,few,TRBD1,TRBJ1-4,CASSEGLGQGDEKLFF,TGTGCCAGCAGTGAAGGGTTAGGACAGGGGGATGAAAAACTGTTTTTT
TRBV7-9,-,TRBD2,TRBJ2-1,CASSQLAGASNEQFF,TGTGCCAGCAGCCAACTAGCGGGGGCTTCCAATGAGCAGTTCTTC
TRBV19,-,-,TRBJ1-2,CASSPRGDGYTF,TGTGCCAGTAGTCCCCGGGGGGATGGCTACACCTTC
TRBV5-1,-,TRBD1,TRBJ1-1,CASSVGTGNTEAFF,TGCGCCAGCAGTGTGGGGACAGGGAACACTGAAGCTTTCTTT
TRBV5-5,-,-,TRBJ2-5,CASSLGGEETQYF,TGTGCCAGCAGCTTGGGCGGGGAGGAGACCCAGTACTTC
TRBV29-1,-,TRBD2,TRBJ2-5,CSVEGGETQYF,TGCAGCGTTGAGGGGGGGGAGACCCAGTACTTC
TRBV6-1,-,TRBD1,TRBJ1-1,CASSDDRDTEAFF,TGTGCCAGCAGTGACGACAGGGACACTGAAGCTTTCTTT
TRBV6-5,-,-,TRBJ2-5,CASRQGIPQETQYF,TGTGCCAGCAGACAGGGCATCCCACAAGAGACCCAGTACTTC
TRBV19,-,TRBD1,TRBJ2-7,CASSLHGDSGNEQYF,TGTGCCAGTAGTCTACACGGGGACAGTGGAAACGAGCAGTACTTC
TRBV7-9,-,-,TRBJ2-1,CASSLGENEQFF,TGTGCCAGCAGCTTAGGGGAGAATGAGCAGTTCTTC
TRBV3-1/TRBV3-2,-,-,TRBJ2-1,CASSSKRGAQYNEQFF,TGTGCCAGCAGCTCTAAACGGGGGGCGCAATACAATGAGCAGTTCTTC
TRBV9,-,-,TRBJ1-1,CASSVLTENTEAFF,TGTGCCAGCAGCGTACTGACAGAGAACACTGAAGCTTTCTTT
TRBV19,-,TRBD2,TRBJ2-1,CASSIPLAGANEQFF,TGTGCCAGTAGTATCCCACTAGCGGGGGCCAATGAGCAGTTCTTC
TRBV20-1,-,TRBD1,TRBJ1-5,CSASPGTGGNQPQHF,TGCAGTGCTAGTCCCGGGACAGGCGGAAATCAGCCCCAGCATTTT
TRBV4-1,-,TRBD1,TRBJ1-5,CASSQPTGRSNQPQHF,TGCGCCAGCAGCCAACCGACAGGGAGGAGCAATCAGCCCCAGCATTTT
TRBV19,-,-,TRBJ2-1,CASSVRDSRGEQFF,TGTGCCAGTAGTGTCCGGGATTCTCGCGGTGAGCAGTTCTTC
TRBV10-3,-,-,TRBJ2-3,CAAHRGGADTQYF,TGTGCCGCCCACAGAGGAGGGGCAGATACGCAGTATTTT
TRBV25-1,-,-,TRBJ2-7,CASSDRFYEQYF,TGTGCCAGCAGTGATAGATTCTACGAGCAGTACTTC
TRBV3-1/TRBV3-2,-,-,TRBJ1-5,CASSQEALNQPQHF,TGTGCCAGCAGCCAAGAGGCCCTCAATCAGCCCCAGCATTTT
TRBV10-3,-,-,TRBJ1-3,CAISGDNSGNTIYF,TGTGCCATCAGTGGGGACAACTCTGGAAACACCATATATTTT
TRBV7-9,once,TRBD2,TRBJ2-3,CASSLARTSGGAYTQYF,TGTGCCAGCAGCTTAGCGCGGACTAGCGGGGGGGCATATACGCAGTATTTT
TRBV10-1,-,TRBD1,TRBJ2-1,CASSDPGTGAPSEQFF,TGCGCCAGCAGTGACCCCGGGACAGGGGCGCCTAGTGAGCAGTTCTTC
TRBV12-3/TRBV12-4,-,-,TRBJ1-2,CASSQSENYGYTF,TGTGCCAGCAGTCAGTCAGAAAACTATGGCTACACCTTC
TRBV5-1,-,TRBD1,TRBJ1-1,CASSRTPDRGTEAFF,TGCGCCAGCAGCCGAACACCGGACAGGGGCACTGAAGCTTTCTTT
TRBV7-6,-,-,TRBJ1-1,CASSQGNENTEAFF,TGTGCCAGCAGCCAGGGGAATGAGAACACTGAAGCTTTCTTT
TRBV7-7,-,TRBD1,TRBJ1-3,CASATGTGNTIYF,TGTGCTAGCGCGACAGGGACTGGAAACACCATATATTTT
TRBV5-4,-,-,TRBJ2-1,CASSREIEDEQFF,TGTGCCAGCAGCCGGGAAATAGAGGATGAGCAGTTCTTC
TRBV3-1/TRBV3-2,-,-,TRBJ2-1,CASSQDYAGNEQFF,TGTGCCAGCAGCCAAGATTATGCGGGCAATGAGCAGTTCTTC
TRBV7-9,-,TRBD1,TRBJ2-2,CASSPGQGGVGGELFF,TGTGCCAGCAGCCCGGGACAGGGGGGAGTCGGCGGGGAGCTGTTTTTT
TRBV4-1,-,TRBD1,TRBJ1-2,CASSQDLRPGGAGGYTF,TGCGCCAGCAGCCAAGATTTGCGGCCAGGGGGCGCCGGTGGCTACACCTTC
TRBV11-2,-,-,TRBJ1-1,CASSLVGSGVRVTEAFF,TGTGCCAGCAGCTTAGTGGGGTCGGGGGTCAGGGTCACTGAAGCTTTCTTT
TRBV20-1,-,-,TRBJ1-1,CSASSLLDLEAFF,TGCAGTGCTAGTTCTTTATTAGATCTTGAAGCTTTCTTT
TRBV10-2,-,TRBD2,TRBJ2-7,CASGGVAEQYF,TGCGCCAGCGGGGGGGTTGCGGAGCAGTACTTC
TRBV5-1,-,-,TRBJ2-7,CASSPDSHEQYF,TGCGCCAGCAGCCCGGACAGCCACGAGCAGTACTTC
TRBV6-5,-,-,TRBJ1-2,CASSYSWGRGYGYTF,TGTGCCAGCAGTTACTCATGGGGGAGGGGCTATGGCTACACCTTC
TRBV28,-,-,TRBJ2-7,CASSFSGESYEQYF,TGTGCCAGCAGTTTCTCCGGGGAATCCTACGAGCAGTACTTC
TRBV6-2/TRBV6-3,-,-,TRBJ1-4,CASSYGGAGEKLFF,TGTGCCAGCAGTTACGGGGGGGCAGGTGAAAAACTGTTTTTT
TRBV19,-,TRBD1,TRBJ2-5,CASSIGAGGGETQYF,TGTGCCAGTAGTATCGGGGCAGGGGGCGGAGAGACCCAGTACTTC
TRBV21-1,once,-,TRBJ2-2,CASRGGSGELLF,TGTGCCAGCAGAGGGGGTTCCGGGGAGCTGCTTTTT
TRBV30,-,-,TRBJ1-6,CAWNLEGSEAYNSPLHF,TGTGCCTGGAATCTGGAGGGATCGGAGGCCTATAATTCACCCCTCCACTTT
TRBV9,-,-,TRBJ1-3,CASSVQGTGNTIYF,TGTGCCAGCAGCGTTCAGGGGACTGGAAACACCATATATTTT